The present TCR beta chain was sequenced within a study of blood T cell repertoires in COVID-19. About the research overall: The United States, Italy and Spain provided the acute and convalescent COVID-19 samples. PBMCs, B-cell-depleted T cells, or T cells provided the cDNA or gDNA that made up the material.

Original handling: Estimation of nucleated cell counts relied on the amplification of reference gene primers. Using immunoSEQ multiplex PCR, the repertoire was profiled, and TCRdb retains in-frame clones only, with some absent. V and J calls and clone size are those listed in that table; D and trimming were worked out from the DNA. Counted here are more than 80,000 clones, approximately 80% occurring once; the ten biggest clones make up around 15%. CDR1 is MNHEY and CDR2 is SVGAGI in the germline V gene. The CDR3 runs 14 residues. V lost 6 bases to trimming and J lost 2 bases; unmatched junction nucleotides: 4. This clone was detected only a few times.

The specimen was peripheral blood. This rearrangement joins TRBV6-5 to TRBJ1-3, with TRBD1 matching 7 bases. The clonotype was recovered from a woman aged 55-69 years with acute or convalescent COVID-19. The CDR3 DNA sequence: TGTGCCAGCAGCCCACAGGGGACTGGAAACACCATATATTTT. This codes for CASSPQGTGNTIYF.